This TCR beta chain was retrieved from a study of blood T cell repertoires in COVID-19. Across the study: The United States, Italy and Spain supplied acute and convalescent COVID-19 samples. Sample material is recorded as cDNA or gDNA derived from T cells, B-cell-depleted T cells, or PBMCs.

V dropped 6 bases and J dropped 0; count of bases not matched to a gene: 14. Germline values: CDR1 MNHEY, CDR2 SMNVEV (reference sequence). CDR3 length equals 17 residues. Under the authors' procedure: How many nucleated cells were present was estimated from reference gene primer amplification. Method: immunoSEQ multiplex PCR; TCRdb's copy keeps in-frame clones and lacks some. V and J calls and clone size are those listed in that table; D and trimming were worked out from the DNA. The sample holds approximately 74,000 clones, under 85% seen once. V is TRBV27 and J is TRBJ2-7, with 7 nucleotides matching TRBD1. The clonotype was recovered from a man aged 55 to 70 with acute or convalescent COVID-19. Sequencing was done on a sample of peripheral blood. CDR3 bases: TGTGCCAGCAGACTACTTACAGGGGTCGAAGGCTCCTACGAGCAGTACTTC. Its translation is CASRLLTGVEGSYEQYF.